This T cell receptor beta chain was obtained from a study of blood T cell dynamics during melanoma immunotherapy. Study-level results: Disease-control patients' PBMC repertoires became either more clonal or more diverse at W3.

Time point: pre-treatment baseline. Disease control meant complete response, partial response or stable disease at 12 weeks. The germline V and J ends were trimmed by 3 bases and 10 bases, with 10 bases remaining between them. Germline CDR1 reads DFQATT; CDR2 reads SNEGSKA (reference sequence). The CDR3 runs 11 residues. In the case of this clone: The antigen remains unidentified.

The assay was immunoSEQ multiplex PCR, and TCRdb's table has in-frame clones only and misses some. The sample consists of 11,000 or so clones, 70% to 90% of them appearing once. The clonotype comes from a human donor with melanoma. The material was blood, obtained from a patient treated with checkpoint blockade. J is TRBJ2-1 and V is TRBV20-1; D possibly corresponds to TRBD2 (6 bases). CDR3: CSARGSGEQFF. CDR3 DNA: TGCAGTGCTAGGGGAAGCGGGGAGCAGTTCTTC.